One and the same sample provided the 18 T cell receptor beta chains below, sequenced in a study of molecular identifiers for immune sequencing clone quantification. TCRdb processed the PCR reads anew with MiXCR; each CDR3 protein has one entry. The sample consists of nearly 55,000 distinct CDR3 sequences, 36% of them appearing once. The sequenced material came from naive CD8+ T cells from blood, with Jurkat cell RNA spiked in. Sample subset: FACS-sorted CD8+CD4-CCR7+CD45RA+ naive T cells. The source is a human donor in good health. Some libraries in this study had Jurkat cell RNA spiked in.

The chain employs TRBV7-9 and TRBJ2-1; 7 bases are a match to TRBD1. The CDR3 has 16 residues. V lost 1 base to trimming and J lost 4 bases; unmatched junction nucleotides: 7. Germline CDR1 and CDR2: SEHNR and FQNEAQ (reference sequence). The CDR3 sequence: CASSLGQTGPYNEQFF. For the CDR3, the DNA is TGTGCCAGCAGCTTAGGGCAGACAGGGCCGTACAATGAGCAGTTCTTC.

In its sample, this clonotype was seen many times. The V and J genes are TRBV6-5 and TRBJ1-2; tentatively, D is TRBD1 (6 bases). Germline V CDR1 and CDR2: MNHEY, SVGAGI. CDR3 length: 14 residues. Trimming left V 2 bases short and J 4 bases short, with 11 bases between. The CDR3 region has the DNA TGTGCCAGCAGTTACGTGGGGGCCGCCTATGGCTACACCTTC. Its translation: CASSYVGAAYGYTF.

This chain links TRBV12-3 or TRBV12-4 with TRBJ2-3; 9 nucleotides agree with TRBD1. The CDR3 sequence is 16 residues long. The V segment lost 4 bases and the J segment 4 bases; nucleotides outside the gene matches: 9. This CDR3 reads CASSWSGQGRADTQYF. The CDR3 DNA reads as TGTGCCAGCAGTTGGTCTGGACAGGGGAGGGCAGATACGCAGTATTTT.

This clonotype was recorded many times. The rearrangement joins TRBV18 to TRBJ2-5; D tentatively fits TRBD1 or TRBD2 (5 bases each). Germline CDR1 and CDR2: KGHSH and LQKENI. The germline V and J ends were trimmed by 6 bases and 4 bases, with 12 bases remaining between them. The CDR3 contains 13 residues. The CDR3 loop is CASSPGTIETQYF. CDR3 bases: TGTGCCAGCTCCCCCGGGACGATAGAGACCCAGTACTTC.

There are many counts of this clonotype. This chain uses TRBV4-3 with TRBJ1-5; the D is unclear. The CDR3 covers 16 residues. The V gene's germline CDR1 is LGHNA and CDR2 YSLEER. Trimming shortened V by 0 bases and J by 5 bases, and 14 bases separated the two germline ends. The DNA of the CDR3 is TGCGCCAGCAGCCAAGATTACTGGGATTTCGATCAGCCCCAGCATTTT. Amino acids: CASSQDYWDFDQPQHF.

This clonotype has only a few counts. The chain uses TRBV4-2 and TRBJ2-7, with D unresolved. The CDR3 covers 13 residues. Germline loops: CDR1 LGHNA, CDR2 YNFKEQ. V was pared by 1 base and J by 2 bases, with 6 bases between. As DNA, the CDR3 is TGTGCCAGCAGCCAAGGGGGAACCTACGAGCAGTACTTC. Encoded protein: CASSQGGTYEQYF.

As to this clonotype: The CDR3 ends on some other residue instead of the conserved phenylalanine or tryptophan, so this is likely a read error. The chain couples TRBV9 to TRBJ1-1; no reliable D call. The CDR3 totals 17 residues. Germline assignment: CDR1 SGDLS and CDR2 YYNGEE. V shed 0 bases and J shed 0 bases, with 15 bases lying between them. The CDR3 bases are TGTGCCAGCAGCGTAGACGGTCTCCTGGGCATGAACACTGAAGCTTTCATT. This encodes CASSVDGLLGMNTEAFI.

The chain links TRBV7-6 to TRBJ2-7; TRBD2 agrees at 9 bases. The CDR3 sequence is 14 residues long. The germline gives CDR1 SGHVS, CDR2 FNYEAQ. V was clipped by 4 bases and J by 2 bases; unmatched bases: 3. The DNA for the CDR3 is TGTGCCAGCAGCTCAGCGGGAGGTCCCTACGAGCAGTACTTC. Its protein is CASSSAGGPYEQYF.

This clonotype was detected many times. V and J are TRBV4-3 and TRBJ2-7; D gene uncertain. Per germline, CDR1 LGHNA and CDR2 YSLEER. There are 13 residues in the CDR3. V was cut by 0 bases and J by 3 bases, with 6 bases left in between. Here the CDR3 reads CASSQDTSYEQYF. The CDR3 region has the DNA TGCGCCAGCAGCCAAGATACCAGCTACGAGCAGTACTTC.

The CDR3 DNA is TGCAGCGCCCGTTCACCTAGCTCCTACGAGCAGTACTTC. It yields the protein CSARSPSSYEQYF. This chain joins TRBV29-1 and TRBJ2-7; D gene unclear. The germline CDR1 and CDR2 sequences are SQVTM and ANQGSEA. The CDR3 is 13 amino acids. The V gene lost 7 bases and the J gene lost 0 bases, with 13 bases spanning the gap.

The chain is built from TRBV27 and TRBJ2-5, with D tentatively TRBD1 or TRBD2 (5 bases each). The CDR3 covers 15 residues. V was shortened by 5 bases and J by 1 base, with 14 bases between the two germline ends. Germline V gene sequence: CDR1 MNHEY, CDR2 SMNVEV (reference sequence). CDR3 loop: CASSPRDGSQETQYF. CDR3 bases: TGTGCCAGCAGTCCCCGGGACGGATCCCAAGAGACCCAGTACTTC.

This clonotype was seen many times. V and J are TRBV7-2 and TRBJ2-7; D remains ambiguous. The CDR3 extends over 14 amino acids. CDR1 and CDR2 (germline): SGHTA, FQGNSA. V lost 4 bases and J lost 0, with 10 bases in between. The DNA for the CDR3 is TGTGCCAGCAGCTCGTCTGGCGACTCCTACGAGCAGTACTTC. This encodes CASSSSGDSYEQYF.

This clonotype was found a few times. V and J are TRBV7-9 and TRBJ2-1; unclear D gene. Per the germline V gene, CDR1 is SEHNR and CDR2 is FQNEAQ (reference sequence). The length of the CDR3 is 13 residues. V was pared by 2 bases and J by 2 bases, with 4 bases between. The CDR3: CASSLSPYNEQFF. CDR3 nucleotides: TGTGCCAGCAGCTTATCTCCCTACAATGAGCAGTTCTTC.

This clonotype has a count of ten or more. The chain has TRBV6-5 and TRBJ2-3; D remains ambiguous. CDR3 length: 13 amino acids. CDR1 is MNHEY and CDR2 is SVGAGI in the germline V gene. The germline V and J ends were trimmed by 7 bases and 1 base, with 9 bases remaining between them. CDR3 amino acids: CASMSSRTDTQYF. Written as DNA, the CDR3 is TGTGCCAGCATGAGCAGCCGCACAGATACGCAGTATTTT.

Note on this clonotype: A much more abundant neighbour one base away suggests this may be a read error. The rearrangement links TRBV29-1 to TRBJ1-1, with a weak D call TRBD1 (5 bases). V was pared by 7 bases and J by 6 bases, with 21 bases between. Germline V gene data show CDR1 as SQVTM and CDR2 as ANQGSEA. The CDR3 is 14 amino acids. This CDR3 reads CSAAGGPRAPEAFF. In nucleotides, the CDR3 is TGCAGCGCCGCTGGTGGACCCAGGGCCCCTGAAGCTTTCTTT.

V is TRBV23-1 and J is TRBJ2-3; no firm D call. TRBV23-1 carries the ORF label, with uncertain function. The CDR3 is made up of 14 amino acids. V lost 7 bases to trimming and J lost 1 base, with 12 bases between them. The DNA for the CDR3 is TGCGCCAGCAATATCAACATAGGCACAGATACGCAGTATTTT. It specifies CASNINIGTDTQYF.

On this clonotype: A clone one base away is much larger, so this may be a read error. DNA of the CDR3: TGTGCCAACAGCCCCCACTTCTCCTACGAGCAGTACTTC. Translated: CANSPHFSYEQYF. The rearrangement joins TRBV7-2 to TRBJ2-7, with D hard to call. Germline V gene lookup returns CDR1 SGHTA and CDR2 FQGNSA. The CDR3 runs 13 residues. Filled out from reference TRBV7-2 and TRBJ2-7, the complete variable domain reads GAGVSQSPSNKVTEKGKDVELRCDPISGHTALYWYRQSLGQGLEFLIYFQGNSAPDKSGLPSDRFSAERTGGSVSTLTIQRTQQEDSAVYLCANSPHFSYEQYFGPGTRLTVT.

This clonotype has a handful of counts. The J gene is TRBJ2-7, the V gene TRBV27; unclear D gene. V lost 5 bases and J lost 0, with 11 bases in between. The CDR3 contains 14 residues. CDR1 is MNHEY, CDR2 SMNVEV, per germline (reference sequence). The CDR3 DNA is TGTGCCAGCAGTAGGCGGACGGCCTCCTACGAGCAGTACTTC. Its translation is CASSRRTASYEQYF.